This T cell receptor beta chain derives from a study of blood T cell repertoires in COVID-19. Repertoires were generated with immunoSEQ multiplex PCR, while TCRdb's copy carries only in-frame clones and drops some. The sample lists a few hundred thousand clones, about four fifths seen once, with 6.8% in the top ten. Participants were aged about 18 to 90 years, lived in about 26 US areas, and enrolled virtually. Clinical history as reported by participants underpinned cohort assignment. Recovered Cohort 3 donors showed two negative PCRs, clearance, or symptom resolution. The CDR3 loop spans 15 amino acids. Per the germline V gene, CDR1 is MDHEN and CDR2 is SYDVKM. V gave up 5 bases and J gave up 6 bases, with 16 bases separating them.

The chain links TRBV28 to TRBJ2-2, with D possibly TRBD2 on 5 matching bases. Sequences were obtained from PBMCs or T cells enriched from blood (not recorded which). The sequence came from a woman aged 40 to 50 who had recovered from COVID-19. The CDR3 sequence: CASSTVGGRPGELFF. The CDR3 region has the DNA TGTGCCAGCAGTACCGTCGGCGGGCGGCCCGGGGAGCTGTTTTTT.